This T cell receptor beta chain was obtained from a study of blood T cell repertoires in COVID-19. The germline gives CDR1 LNHDA, CDR2 SQIVND (reference sequence). The CDR3 is 17 amino acids. With 4 bases clipped from V and 2 bases from J, the junction kept 9 bases outside the gene matches. The table came from immunoSEQ multiplex PCR; TCRdb's copy has only in-frame clones and leaves some out. This sample has 300,000 or so clones, with 89% found just once. The sequence came from a man younger than 35 who had recovered from COVID-19. The V call is TRBV19, the J call TRBJ1-5, with 9 bases matching TRBD1. Sequenced: peripheral blood. The CDR3 DNA sequence: TGTGCCAGTAGTACCCGGACAGGGGAAACCCGCAATCAGCCCCAGCATTTT. Translation: CASSTRTGETRNQPQHF.